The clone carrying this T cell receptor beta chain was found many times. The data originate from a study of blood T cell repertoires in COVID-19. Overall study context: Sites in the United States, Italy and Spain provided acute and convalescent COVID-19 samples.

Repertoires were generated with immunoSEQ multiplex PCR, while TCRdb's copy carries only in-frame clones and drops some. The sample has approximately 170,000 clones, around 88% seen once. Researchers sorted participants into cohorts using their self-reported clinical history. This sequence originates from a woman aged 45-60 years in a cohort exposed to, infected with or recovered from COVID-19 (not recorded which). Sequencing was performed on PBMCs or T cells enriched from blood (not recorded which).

The CDR3 DNA follows: TGTGCCAGCAGCCTCACAGGGGGTAACTATGGCTACACCTTC. This translates into CASSLTGGNYGYTF. This rearrangement joins TRBV14 to TRBJ1-2; 8 bases map to TRBD1. Germline V gene data show CDR1 as SGHDN and CDR2 as FVKESK. CDR3 size: 14 residues. Losses at the gene ends were 4 bases for V and 1 base for J; bases not matched to a gene: 2.